This T cell receptor beta chain was observed in a study of T-cell memory formation after mild COVID-19. Study-level points and caveats: Shrinking CD4+ clones were chiefly CM and EM; CD8+ ones were chiefly EMRA. Pre-infection memory already had some responding clones, implying cross-reactive memory joined. For second-wave clones that peaked at day 37, SARS-CoV-2 specificity went unverified.

The CDR3 totals 15 residues. Germline-derived CDR1 and CDR2 are SGHRS and YFSETQ. The V gene lost 0 bases and the J gene lost 2 bases, with 12 bases spanning the gap. UMIs and sample barcodes were carried by the TCR alpha and TCR beta cDNA libraries that 5'RACE produced using constant-segment primers. MiXCR, applied by TCRdb to the 5' RACE reads, yields one record per CDR3 protein. The table includes some 490,000 distinct CDR3 sequences, around a sixth detected once. To note about this clonotype: What it binds is not known.

The rearrangement uses TRBV5-1 and TRBJ2-7; D is uncertain. This clonotype was obtained from an adult woman who had mild COVID-19 (a few samples of this study predate the infection). Cell type and time point are not known. Sequenced material: PBMCs or a T cell subset sorted from them (not recorded which). The CDR3 DNA sequence: TGCGCCAGCAGCTTGGAAGTAGTCAGGACCTACGAGCAGTACTTC. Its protein is CASSLEVVRTYEQYF.